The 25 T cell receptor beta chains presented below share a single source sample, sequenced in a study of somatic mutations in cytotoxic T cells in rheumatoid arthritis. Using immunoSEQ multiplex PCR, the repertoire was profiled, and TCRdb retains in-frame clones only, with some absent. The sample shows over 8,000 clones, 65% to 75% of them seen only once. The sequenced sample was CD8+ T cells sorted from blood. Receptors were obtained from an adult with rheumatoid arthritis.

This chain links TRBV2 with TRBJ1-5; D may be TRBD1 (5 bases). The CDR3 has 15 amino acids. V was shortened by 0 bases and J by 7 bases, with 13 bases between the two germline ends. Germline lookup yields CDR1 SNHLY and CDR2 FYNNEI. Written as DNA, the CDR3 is TGTGCCAGCAGTGAAGCCTGGGGACCGTCACAGCCCCAGCATTTT. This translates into CASSEAWGPSQPQHF. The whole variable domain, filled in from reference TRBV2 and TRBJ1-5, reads EPEVTQTPSHQVTQMGQEVILRCVPISNHLYFYWYRQILGQKVEFLVSFYNNEISEKSEIFDDQFSVERPDGSNFTLKIRSTKLEDSAMYFCASSEAWGPSQPQHFGDGTRLSIL.

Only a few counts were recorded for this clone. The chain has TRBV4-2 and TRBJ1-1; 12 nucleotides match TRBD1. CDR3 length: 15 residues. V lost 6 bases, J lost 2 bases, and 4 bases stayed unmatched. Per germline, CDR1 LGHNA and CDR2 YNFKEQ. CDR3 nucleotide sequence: TGTGCCAGCAGTGCGGGACAGGGGGCCAACACTGAAGCTTTCTTT. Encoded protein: CASSAGQGANTEAFF.

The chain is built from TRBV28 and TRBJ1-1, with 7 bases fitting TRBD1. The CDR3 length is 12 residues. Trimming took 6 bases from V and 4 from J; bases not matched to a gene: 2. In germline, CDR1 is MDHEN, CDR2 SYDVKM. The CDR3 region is CASSEGATEAFF. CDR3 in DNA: TGTGCCAGCAGCGAGGGGGCCACTGAAGCTTTCTTT.

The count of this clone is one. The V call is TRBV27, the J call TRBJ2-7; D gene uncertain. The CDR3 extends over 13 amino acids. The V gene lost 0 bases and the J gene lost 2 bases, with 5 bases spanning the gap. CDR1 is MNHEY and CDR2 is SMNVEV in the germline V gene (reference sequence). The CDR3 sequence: CASSLSSPYEQYF. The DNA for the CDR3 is TGTGCCAGCAGTTTATCGAGCCCCTACGAGCAGTACTTC.

CDR3 amino acids: CASSYSGGHNEQFF. CDR3 in DNA: TGTGCCAGCAGCTACTCCGGGGGGCACAATGAGCAGTTCTTC. V and J are TRBV7-2 and TRBJ2-1, with a tentative D call TRBD2 (7 bases). CDR1 SGHTA and CDR2 FQGNSA come from the germline V gene. CDR3 length: 14 residues. Trimming left V 4 bases short and J 5 bases short, with 12 bases between.

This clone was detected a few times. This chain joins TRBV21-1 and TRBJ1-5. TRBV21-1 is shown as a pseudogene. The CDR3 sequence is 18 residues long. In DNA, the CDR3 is TGTGCCAGCAGCCTTAATCCGGACCGTAAGTGGGGCAATCAGCCCCAGCATTTT. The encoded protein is CASSLNPDRKWGNQPQHF.

CDR3 in DNA: TGTGCCAGCAGTTTATTGGCAACCCCCTACGAGCAGTACTTC. This translates into CASSLLATPYEQYF. V is TRBV27 and J is TRBJ2-7; D remains ambiguous. The germline V gene encodes CDR1 MNHEY and CDR2 SMNVEV (reference sequence). Trimming took off 1 base at V and 2 bases at J, with 9 bases between the two ends. The CDR3 consists of 14 residues.

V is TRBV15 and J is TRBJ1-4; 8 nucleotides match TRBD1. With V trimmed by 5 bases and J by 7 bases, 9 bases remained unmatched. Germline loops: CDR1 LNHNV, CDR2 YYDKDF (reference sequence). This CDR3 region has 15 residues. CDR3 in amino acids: CATSARQGLSEKLFF. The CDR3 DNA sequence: TGTGCCACCAGCGCCCGACAGGGGTTGAGTGAAAAACTGTTTTTT.

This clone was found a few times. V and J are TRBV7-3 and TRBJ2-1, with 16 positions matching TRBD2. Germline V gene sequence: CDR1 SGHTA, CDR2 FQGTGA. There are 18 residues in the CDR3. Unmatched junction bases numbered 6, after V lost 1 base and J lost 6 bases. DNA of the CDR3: TGTGCCAGCAGCTTAAACCCGGGACTAGCGGGAGGGGGCAATGAGCAGTTCTTC. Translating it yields CASSLNPGLAGGGNEQFF.

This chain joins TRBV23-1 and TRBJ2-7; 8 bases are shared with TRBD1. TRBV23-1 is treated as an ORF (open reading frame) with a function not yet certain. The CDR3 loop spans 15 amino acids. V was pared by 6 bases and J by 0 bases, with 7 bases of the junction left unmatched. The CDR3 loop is CASRTRDRSSYEQYF. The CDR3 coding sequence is TGCGCCAGCAGGACCCGGGACAGGTCCTCCTACGAGCAGTACTTC.

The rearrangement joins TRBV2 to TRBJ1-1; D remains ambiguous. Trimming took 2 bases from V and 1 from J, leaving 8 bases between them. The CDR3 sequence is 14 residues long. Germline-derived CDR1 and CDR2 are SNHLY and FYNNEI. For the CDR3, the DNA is TGTGCCAGCAGTGAACCCAACCCGAACACTGAAGCTTTCTTT. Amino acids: CASSEPNPNTEAFF.

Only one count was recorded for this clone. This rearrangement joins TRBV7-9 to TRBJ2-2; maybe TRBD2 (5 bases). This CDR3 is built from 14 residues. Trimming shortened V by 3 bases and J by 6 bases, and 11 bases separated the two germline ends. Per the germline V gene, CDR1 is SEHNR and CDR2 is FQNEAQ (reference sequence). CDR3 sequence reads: CASSFTGYPGELFF. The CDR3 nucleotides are TGTGCCAGCAGCTTCACGGGGTACCCCGGGGAGCTGTTTTTT.

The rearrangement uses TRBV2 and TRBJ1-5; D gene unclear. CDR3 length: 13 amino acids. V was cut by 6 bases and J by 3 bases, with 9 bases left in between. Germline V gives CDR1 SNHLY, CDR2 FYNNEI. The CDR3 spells CASRIGYNQPQHF. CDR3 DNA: TGTGCCAGCAGGATCGGTTACAATCAGCCCCAGCATTTT.

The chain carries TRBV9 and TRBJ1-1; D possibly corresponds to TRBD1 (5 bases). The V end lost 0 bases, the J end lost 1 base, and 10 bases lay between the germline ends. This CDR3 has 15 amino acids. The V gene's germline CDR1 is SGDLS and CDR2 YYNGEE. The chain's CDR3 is CASSVGGGPNTEAFF. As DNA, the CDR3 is TGTGCCAGCAGCGTAGGCGGGGGACCGAACACTGAAGCTTTCTTT.

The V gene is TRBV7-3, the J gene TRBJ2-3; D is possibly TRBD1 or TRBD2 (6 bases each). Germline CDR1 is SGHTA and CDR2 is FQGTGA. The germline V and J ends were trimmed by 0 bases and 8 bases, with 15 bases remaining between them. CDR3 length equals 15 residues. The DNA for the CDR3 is TGTGCCAGCAGCTTAACCCCCACCAGGGGAGGTACGCAGTATTTT. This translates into CASSLTPTRGGTQYF.

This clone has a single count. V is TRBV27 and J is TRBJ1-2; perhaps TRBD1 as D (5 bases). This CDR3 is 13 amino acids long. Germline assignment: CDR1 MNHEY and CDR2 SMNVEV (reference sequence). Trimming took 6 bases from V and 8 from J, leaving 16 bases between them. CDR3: CASSLGAAGGYTF. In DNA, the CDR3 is TGTGCCAGCAGCCTCGGGGCTGCCGGCGGCTACACCTTC.

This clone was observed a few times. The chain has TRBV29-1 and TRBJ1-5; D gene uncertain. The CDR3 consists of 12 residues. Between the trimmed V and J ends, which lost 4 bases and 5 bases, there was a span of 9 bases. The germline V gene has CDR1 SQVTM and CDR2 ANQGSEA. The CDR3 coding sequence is TGCAGCGTTGGAGTGAACGATCAGCCCCAGCATTTT. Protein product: CSVGVNDQPQHF.

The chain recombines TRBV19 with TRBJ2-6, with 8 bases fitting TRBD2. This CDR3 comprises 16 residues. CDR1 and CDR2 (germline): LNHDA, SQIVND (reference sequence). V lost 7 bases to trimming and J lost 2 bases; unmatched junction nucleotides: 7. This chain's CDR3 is CASTPTGGTGANVLTF. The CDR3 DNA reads TGTGCCAGTACTCCCACGGGGGGGACTGGGGCCAACGTCCTGACTTTC.

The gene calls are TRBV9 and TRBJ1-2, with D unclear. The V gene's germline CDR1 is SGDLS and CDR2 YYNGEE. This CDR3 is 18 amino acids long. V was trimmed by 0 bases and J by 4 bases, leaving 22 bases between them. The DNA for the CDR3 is TGTGCCAGCAGCGTAGTGTCAAGTGGGCAGCAACCCTCCTATGGCTACACCTTC. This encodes CASSVVSSGQQPSYGYTF.

The CDR3 region has the DNA TGTGCCATCCCTGAGTCCGGGACAGGGAATGGCTACACCTTC. This encodes CAIPESGTGNGYTF. This rearrangement joins TRBV10-3 to TRBJ1-2, with TRBD1 identical over 9 bases. Per the germline V gene, CDR1 is ENHRY and CDR2 is SYGVKD. V lost 8 bases to trimming and J lost 6 bases; unmatched junction nucleotides: 10. This CDR3 is 14 amino acids long.

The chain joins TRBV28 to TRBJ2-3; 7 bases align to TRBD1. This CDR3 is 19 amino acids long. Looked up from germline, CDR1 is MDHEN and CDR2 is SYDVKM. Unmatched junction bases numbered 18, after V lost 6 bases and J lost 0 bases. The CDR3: CASSPVGQGVPGSTDTQYF. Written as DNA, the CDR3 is TGTGCCAGCAGCCCCGTTGGGCAGGGGGTTCCGGGGAGCACAGATACGCAGTATTTT.

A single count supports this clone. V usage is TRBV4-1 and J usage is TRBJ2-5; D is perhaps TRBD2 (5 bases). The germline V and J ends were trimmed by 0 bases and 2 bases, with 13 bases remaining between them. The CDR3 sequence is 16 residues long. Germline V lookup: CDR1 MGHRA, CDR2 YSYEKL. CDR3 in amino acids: CASSQERTERQETQYF. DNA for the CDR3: TGCGCCAGCAGCCAAGAAAGGACTGAGCGGCAAGAGACCCAGTACTTC.

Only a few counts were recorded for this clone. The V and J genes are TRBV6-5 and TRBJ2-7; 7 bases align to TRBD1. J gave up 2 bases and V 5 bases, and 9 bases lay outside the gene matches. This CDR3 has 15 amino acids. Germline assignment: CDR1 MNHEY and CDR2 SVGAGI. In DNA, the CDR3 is TGTGCCAGCAGTCTGACAGGGAATTTAGCCTACGAGCAGTACTTC. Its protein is CASSLTGNLAYEQYF.

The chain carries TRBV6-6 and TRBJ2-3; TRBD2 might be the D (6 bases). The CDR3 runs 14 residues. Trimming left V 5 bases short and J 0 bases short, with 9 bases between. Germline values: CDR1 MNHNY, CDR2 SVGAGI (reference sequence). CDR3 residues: CASSPTSSTDTQYF. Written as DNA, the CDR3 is TGTGCCAGCAGTCCGACTAGTAGCACAGATACGCAGTATTTT.

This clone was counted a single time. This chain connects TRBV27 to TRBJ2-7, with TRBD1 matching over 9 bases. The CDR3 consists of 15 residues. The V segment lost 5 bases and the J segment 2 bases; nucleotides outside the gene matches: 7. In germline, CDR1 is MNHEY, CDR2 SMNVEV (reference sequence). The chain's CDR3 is CASSIQDRGPYEQYF. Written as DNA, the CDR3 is TGTGCCAGCAGTATCCAGGACAGGGGTCCCTACGAGCAGTACTTC.